Listed below are T cell receptor beta chains from one sample, sequenced in a study of shared clonotypes between healthy human individuals. TCRdb's copy holds only in-frame clones and misses some; the assay was immunoSEQ multiplex PCR. This table holds about 710,000 clones, approximately 73% found once. The sequencing sample was made of memory CD4+ T cells sorted from blood. Receptors originate from a woman in her thirties in good health. The CDR3 runs from the conserved cysteine through the conserved F or W. A D gene is named only where the DNA matches it firmly. Clone size is given for some rows only: seen once, a few or many times, or a class if the clone is expanded.

D	V	size	length	J	DNA	CDR3
NA	TRBV6-1	NA	11	TRBJ1-3	TGTGCCAGCAGTTCAGGGGACACCATATATTTT	CASSSGDTIYF
NA	TRBV18	NA	13	TRBJ2-5	TGTGCCAGCTCACCGGAGGTATCAGAGACCCAGTACTTC	CASSPEVSETQYF
NA	TRBV27	NA	15	TRBJ1-1	TGTGCCAGCAGTCACCACGGACGCATGAACACTGAAGCTTTCTTT	CASSHHGRMNTEAFF
TRBD1	TRBV11-2	NA	15	TRBJ2-5	TGTGCCAGCAGCGCAAGCACAGGGGTACAAGAGACCCAGTACTTC	CASSASTGVQETQYF
NA	TRBV30	NA	12	TRBJ1-1	TGTGCCTGGAGCGGGGTCGGCACTGAAGCTTTCTTT	CAWSGVGTEAFF
NA	TRBV9	NA	13	TRBJ1-5	TGTGCCAGCAGCGTAGCCGACAATCAGCCCCAGCATTTT	CASSVADNQPQHF
NA	TRBV7-8	NA	13	TRBJ1-2	TGTGCCAGCAGCTACTTGACAGATTCTCGCTACACCTTC	CASSYLTDSRYTF
NA	TRBV5-1	few	13	TRBJ2-3	TGCGCCAGCAGCGTCCTGCCTACAGATACGCAGTATTTT	CASSVLPTDTQYF
TRBD1	TRBV27	once	14	TRBJ1-1	TGTGCCAGCAGATTACCGGGACAGGACACTGAAGCTTTCTTT	CASRLPGQDTEAFF
NA	TRBV6-1	once	13	TRBJ1-2	TGTGCCAGCAGTCCAGGGAGTGTCTATGGCTACACCTTC	CASSPGSVYGYTF
NA	TRBV7-2	NA	15	TRBJ1-2	TGTGCCAGCAGCCCTTACCTCGTCCCAAGTAATGGCTACACCTTC	CASSPYLVPSNGYTF
TRBD2	TRBV28	NA	15	TRBJ2-7	TGTGCCAGCAGTTTAGGAGCGGGAGATGGCTACGAGCAGTACTTC	CASSLGAGDGYEQYF
NA	TRBV27	NA	14	TRBJ1-2	TGTGCCAGCAGCCCTTATGGCAGTACCTATGGCTACACCTTC	CASSPYGSTYGYTF
NA	TRBV7-2	NA	15	TRBJ2-2	TGTGCCAGCAGCGTCCCGACAGGGAGGTCCGGGGAGCTGTTTTTT	CASSVPTGRSGELFF
TRBD2	TRBV5-4	NA	17	TRBJ2-2	TGTGCCAGCAGTCCTTTCGGCGGGAGCCCCTTTTCAGGGGAGCTGTTTTTT	CASSPFGGSPFSGELFF
TRBD1	TRBV19	NA	14	TRBJ2-5	TGTGCCAGTAGTCCGAGGACAGGACAAGAGACCCAGTACTTC	CASSPRTGQETQYF
NA	TRBV28	NA	13	TRBJ1-2	TGTGCCAGCAGTAGAGGGACGAACTATGGCTACACCTTC	CASSRGTNYGYTF
TRBD1	TRBV19	once	15	TRBJ1-1	TGTGCCAGTAGTTTTTGGACAGGGTTGAACACTGAAGCTTTCTTT	CASSFWTGLNTEAFF
TRBD2	TRBV7-2	NA	17	TRBJ2-1	TGTGCCAGCAGCTTTCTTCCGGGACTAGCGGGACAGAATGAGCAGTTCTTC	CASSFLPGLAGQNEQFF
NA	TRBV6-4	NA	15	TRBJ2-2	TGTGCCAGCAGTGAAGGGGCAGCGTCCACCGGGGAGCTGTTTTTT	CASSEGAASTGELFF
TRBD2	TRBV30	NA	16	TRBJ2-2	TGTGCCTGGAATGCACTAGCGGGAGCGGGCACCGGGGAGCTGTTTTTT	CAWNALAGAGTGELFF
NA	TRBV4-2	NA	17	TRBJ2-2	TGTGCCAGCAGCCAAGATTTAAGGGGGAAGAACACCGGGGAGCTGTTTTTT	CASSQDLRGKNTGELFF
NA	TRBV13	NA	14	TRBJ2-7	TGTGCCAGCAGCTTAGGGCGGGGCTCCTACGAGCAGTACTTC	CASSLGRGSYEQYF
NA	TRBV5-1	NA	13	TRBJ2-3	TGCGCCAGCAGCGACTACCGCACAGATACGCAGTATTTT	CASSDYRTDTQYF
NA	TRBV6-6	NA	16	TRBJ2-2	TGTGCCAGCAGTTACTCCGGGACTGAGGGGGCCGGGGAGCTGTTTTTT	CASSYSGTEGAGELFF
TRBD1	TRBV7-6	NA	15	TRBJ2-3	TGTGCCAGCAGCTTAGCGGGACAGAACACAGATACGCAGTATTTT	CASSLAGQNTDTQYF
NA	TRBV9	few	14	TRBJ2-3	TGTGCCAGCAATGGCGGGTCCGGCACAGATACGCAGTATTTT	CASNGGSGTDTQYF
NA	TRBV21-1	NA	16	TRBJ1-1	TGTGCCAGCAGGTCTCCTATAGCTACACTTCGCACTGAAGCTTTCTTT	CASRSPIATLRTEAFF
NA	TRBV7-8	few	14	TRBJ2-7	TGTGCCAGCAGCTTAGTCGCAGGGGAAGACGAGCAGTACTTC	CASSLVAGEDEQYF
NA	TRBV6-6	NA	13	TRBJ2-1	TGTGCCAGCAGGAGGGACTCTTACAATGAGCAGTTCTTC	CASRRDSYNEQFF
TRBD1	TRBV28	NA	15	TRBJ1-1	TGTGCCAGCAGACCACTTGACAGGGAGTACACTGAAGCTTTCTTT	CASRPLDREYTEAFF
NA	TRBV11-2	many	14	TRBJ1-1	TGTGCCAGCAGCTTAGACAGGGGAGGCGGTGAAGCTTTCTTT	CASSLDRGGGEAFF
NA	TRBV9	NA	13	TRBJ2-7	TGTGCCAGCAGCGTCTATATGACGGGGGAGCAGTACTTC	CASSVYMTGEQYF
TRBD2	TRBV27	NA	16	TRBJ2-7	TGTGCCAGCAGTTTGGCCCGGACTAGCAGAACCTACGAGCAGTACTTC	CASSLARTSRTYEQYF
TRBD2	TRBV28	NA	16	TRBJ2-3	TGTGCCAGCAGCCAAACCGGGACTAGTTCGTTAGATACGCAGTATTTT	CASSQTGTSSLDTQYF
NA	TRBV5-1	NA	14	TRBJ1-4	TGCGCCAGCAGTGAAGGGGGAACTAATGAAAAACTGTTTTTT	CASSEGGTNEKLFF
NA	TRBV19	NA	16	TRBJ2-1	TGTGCCAGTAGTCTGGGGACGGATGTTCCCTACAATGAGCAGTTCTTC	CASSLGTDVPYNEQFF
TRBD1	TRBV5-1	NA	14	TRBJ2-7	TGCGCCAGCAGCCTAGGGACAGGGGGCGTAGAGCAGTACTTC	CASSLGTGGVEQYF
NA	TRBV2	NA	12	TRBJ2-3	TGTGCCAGCAAAACGCTGGGAGATACGCAGTATTTT	CASKTLGDTQYF
TRBD2	TRBV7-9	NA	15	TRBJ2-7	TGTGCCAGCACTCGACTAGCGGCCAGCTCCTACGAGCAGTACTTC	CASTRLAASSYEQYF
NA	TRBV7-6	NA	12	TRBJ2-6	TGTGCTTCAGGGACTGGGGCCAACGTCCTGACTTTC	CASGTGANVLTF
NA	TRBV2	NA	14	TRBJ2-3	TGTGCCAGCACCAAGACAGGACGCACAGATACGCAGTATTTT	CASTKTGRTDTQYF
NA	TRBV9	NA	12	TRBJ1-2	TGTGCCAGCAGCGCCGACCACTATGGCTACACCTTC	CASSADHYGYTF
TRBD2	TRBV5-5	once	16	TRBJ2-2	TGTGCCAGCAGCCGTGCCTTAGCGGGAGACACCGGGGAGCTGTTTTTT	CASSRALAGDTGELFF
NA	TRBV5-4	NA	13	TRBJ2-1	TGTGCCAGCAGCTTGCCTTCTTATAATGAGCAGTTCTTC	CASSLPSYNEQFF
TRBD1	TRBV28	few	12	TRBJ2-1	TGTGCCAGCAGTTTACAGGGGGCTGAGCAGTTCTTC	CASSLQGAEQFF
TRBD1	TRBV6-6	NA	14	TRBJ1-2	TGTGCCAGCAGCCCCGGACAGGGGAGGTATGGCTACACCTTC	CASSPGQGRYGYTF
TRBD1	TRBV18	NA	15	TRBJ1-2	TGTGCCAGCTCCTTAGGACAGGGGGTTGACTATGGCTACACCTTC	CASSLGQGVDYGYTF
NA	TRBV5-1	NA	15	TRBJ1-3	TGCGCCAGCCAGTCGGCGGGACCCGAGGGAAACACCATATATTTT	CASQSAGPEGNTIYF